The present TCR beta chain was sequenced within a study of blood T cell repertoires in COVID-19. Study-wide background: Material from acute and convalescent COVID-19 was sourced from the United States, Italy and Spain.

Clones were sequenced by immunoSEQ multiplex PCR, and TCRdb holds only the in-frame ones, with some missing. The sample gives fewer than 350,000 clones, 85% to 90% of which show up once; about 4.6% is in the top ten. From germline, CDR1 is SEHNR and CDR2 FQNEAQ (reference sequence). V lost 7 bases to trimming and J lost 0 bases, with 7 bases between them. The CDR3 has 12 residues. Only one count was recorded for this clone. The sequence derives from a middle-aged man with acute or convalescent COVID-19. The specimen was peripheral blood. The chain links TRBV7-9 to TRBJ2-7, with D uncertain. The CDR3: CASISDSYEQYF. CDR3 sequence (DNA): TGTGCCAGCATCTCAGACTCCTACGAGCAGTACTTC.